The sequence of this T cell receptor beta chain was determined in a study of shared clonotypes between healthy human individuals. On the study more broadly: Three plates each covered CD4 naive and memory; CD8 naive two, CD8 memory one. Overall study results and limits: Naive subsets, compared against memory subsets, generally had larger estimated richness values. Genetic and exposure-history diversity was limited by the small donor number.

Researchers divided each subset's genomic DNA evenly across several immunoSEQ plates. TCRdb's copy holds only in-frame clones and misses some; the assay was immunoSEQ multiplex PCR. The repertoire holds over a million clones, with approximately 80% as singletons. Germline V gene data show CDR1 as MNHEY and CDR2 as SMNVEV (reference sequence). This CDR3 is built from 11 residues. V was pared by 7 bases and J by 7 bases, with 10 bases between. Concerning this clone: What it binds is not known.

V is TRBV27 and J is TRBJ2-5; possible D gene TRBD1, 5 bases. The specimen sequenced was memory CD4+ T cells from PBMCs. Subset here: CD45RA-negative fraction. This receptor was taken from a man aged 18 to 30 in good health. Some clones in this sample may be carry-over from other donors' samples. The CDR3 loop is CASTGQGTQYF. The CDR3 coding sequence is TGTGCCAGCACTGGGCAGGGGACCCAGTACTTC.